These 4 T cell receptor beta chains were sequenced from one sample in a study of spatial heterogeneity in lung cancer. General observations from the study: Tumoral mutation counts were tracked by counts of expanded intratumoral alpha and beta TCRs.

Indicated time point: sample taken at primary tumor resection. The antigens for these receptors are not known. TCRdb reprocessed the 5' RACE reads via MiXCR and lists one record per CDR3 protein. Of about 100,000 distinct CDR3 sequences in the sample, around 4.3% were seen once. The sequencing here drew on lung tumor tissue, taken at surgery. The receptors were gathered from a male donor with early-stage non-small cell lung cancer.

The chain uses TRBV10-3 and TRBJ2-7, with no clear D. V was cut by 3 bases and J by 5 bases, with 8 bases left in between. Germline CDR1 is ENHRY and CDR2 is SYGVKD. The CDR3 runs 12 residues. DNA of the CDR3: TGTGCCATCAGTGACCTCCTCCACGAGCAGTACTTC. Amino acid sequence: CAISDLLHEQYF.

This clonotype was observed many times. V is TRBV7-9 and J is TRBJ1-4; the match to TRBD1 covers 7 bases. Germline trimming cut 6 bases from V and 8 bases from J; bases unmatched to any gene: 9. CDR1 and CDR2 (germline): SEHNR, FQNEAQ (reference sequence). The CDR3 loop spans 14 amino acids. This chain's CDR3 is CASSLDRWDEKLFF. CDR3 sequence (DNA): TGTGCCAGCAGTCTGGACAGGTGGGACGAAAAACTGTTTTTT.

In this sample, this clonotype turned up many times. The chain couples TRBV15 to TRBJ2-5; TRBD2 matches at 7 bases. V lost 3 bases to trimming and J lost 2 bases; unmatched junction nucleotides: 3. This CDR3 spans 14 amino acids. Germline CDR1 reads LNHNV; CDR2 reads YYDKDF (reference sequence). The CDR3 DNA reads TGTGCCACCAGCAGGGCGGGACTACAAGAGACCCAGTACTTC. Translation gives CATSRAGLQETQYF.

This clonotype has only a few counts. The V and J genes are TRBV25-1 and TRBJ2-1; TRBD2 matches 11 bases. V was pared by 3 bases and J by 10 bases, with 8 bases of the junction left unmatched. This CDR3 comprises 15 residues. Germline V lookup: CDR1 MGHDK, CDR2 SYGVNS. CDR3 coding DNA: TGTGCCAGCAGTGACCAAATTAGCGGGAGGGCGGAGCAGTTCTTC. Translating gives CASSDQISGRAEQFF.